These T cell receptor beta chains were read from a single sample in a study of shared clonotypes between healthy human individuals. Profiling relied on immunoSEQ multiplex PCR, and the TCRdb table lists in-frame clones only, not all of them. The profile shows around 1.9 million clones, just over 90% of them singletons. The sequenced sample consisted of naive CD8+ T cells from PBMCs. These receptors were taken from a man in his late teens or twenties in good health. Some clones in this sample may be carry-over from other donors' samples. CDR3s include the opening cysteine and the closing phenylalanine or tryptophan. The order of the fields is D gene, J gene, clone size, V gene, CDR3 protein, CDR3 DNA. The D gene is left open where the match is weak. Rows may omit the clone size; those that give it use once, few, many or a size class.

d_gene: TRBD2
j_gene: TRBJ2-7
abundance: -
v_gene: TRBV14
CDR3aa: CASSQIAGTYEQYF
CDR3nt: TGTGCCAGCAGCCAGATAGCGGGAACTTACGAGCAGTACTTC

d_gene: -
j_gene: TRBJ2-7
abundance: -
v_gene: TRBV4-1
CDR3aa: CASSQGGGVRDEQYF
CDR3nt: TGCGCCAGCAGCCAAGGAGGCGGGGTCAGGGACGAGCAGTACTTC

d_gene: TRBD1
j_gene: TRBJ2-5
abundance: -
v_gene: TRBV6-5
CDR3aa: CASTYHHRGRGETQYF
CDR3nt: TGTGCCAGCACTTACCACCACAGGGGGCGGGGAGAGACCCAGTACTTC

d_gene: -
j_gene: TRBJ2-3
abundance: -
v_gene: TRBV11-2
CDR3aa: CASSSYFRGAQGTDTQYF
CDR3nt: TGTGCCAGCAGCTCATATTTCCGCGGTGCGCAGGGCACAGATACGCAGTATTTT

d_gene: -
j_gene: TRBJ2-7
abundance: once
v_gene: TRBV4-1
CDR3aa: CASSPGGGGHEQYF
CDR3nt: TGCGCCAGCAGCCCCGGGGGAGGGGGCCACGAGCAGTACTTC

d_gene: TRBD2
j_gene: TRBJ2-1
abundance: once
v_gene: TRBV28
CDR3aa: CASSLPRTSGGSYNEQFF
CDR3nt: TGTGCCAGCAGTTTACCCCGGACTAGCGGAGGTTCCTACAATGAGCAGTTCTTC

d_gene: -
j_gene: TRBJ2-7
abundance: -
v_gene: TRBV27
CDR3aa: CASRLGRTSYEQYF
CDR3nt: TGTGCCAGCAGACTTGGACGCACCTCCTACGAGCAGTACTTC

d_gene: -
j_gene: TRBJ1-2
abundance: -
v_gene: TRBV20-1
CDR3aa: CSASPGYGYTF
CDR3nt: TGCAGTGCTAGCCCAGGCTATGGCTACACCTTC

d_gene: -
j_gene: TRBJ1-4
abundance: -
v_gene: TRBV10-1
CDR3aa: CASSDGTTTNEKLFF
CDR3nt: TGCGCCAGCAGTGATGGCACCACAACTAATGAAAAACTGTTTTTT

d_gene: -
j_gene: TRBJ1-6
abundance: -
v_gene: TRBV5-6
CDR3aa: CATGPYNSPLHF
CDR3nt: TGTGCCACCGGGCCTTATAATTCACCCCTCCACTTT

d_gene: TRBD1
j_gene: TRBJ1-1
abundance: once
v_gene: TRBV27
CDR3aa: CASSSGQGILEAFF
CDR3nt: TGTGCCAGCAGCTCGGGACAGGGGATTCTTGAAGCTTTCTTT

d_gene: TRBD1
j_gene: TRBJ2-1
abundance: -
v_gene: TRBV4-2
CDR3aa: CASSHQRQGPRVYNEQFF
CDR3nt: TGTGCCAGCAGCCACCAGAGACAGGGGCCCCGCGTCTACAATGAGCAGTTCTTC

d_gene: -
j_gene: TRBJ1-2
abundance: -
v_gene: TRBV4-1
CDR3aa: CASSQVGYGYTF
CDR3nt: TGCGCCAGCAGCCAAGTCGGCTATGGCTACACCTTC

d_gene: TRBD1
j_gene: TRBJ1-5
abundance: -
v_gene: TRBV28
CDR3aa: CASSPIGDRDNQPQHF
CDR3nt: TGTGCCAGCAGCCCGATTGGGGACAGGGACAATCAGCCCCAGCATTTT

d_gene: -
j_gene: TRBJ2-5
abundance: -
v_gene: TRBV9
CDR3aa: CASSTRATRGETQYF
CDR3nt: TGTGCCAGCAGCACCCGGGCTACCCGGGGGGAGACCCAGTACTTC

d_gene: TRBD1
j_gene: TRBJ1-5
abundance: -
v_gene: TRBV30
CDR3aa: CAWSPGTGSQPQHF
CDR3nt: TGTGCCTGGAGCCCTGGGACAGGGTCTCAGCCCCAGCATTTT

d_gene: -
j_gene: TRBJ2-7
abundance: -
v_gene: TRBV29-1
CDR3aa: CSVELGFSLEQYF
CDR3nt: TGCAGCGTTGAATTGGGCTTCAGTCTCGAGCAGTACTTC

d_gene: TRBD1
j_gene: TRBJ1-1
abundance: -
v_gene: TRBV28
CDR3aa: CASREGQNVAEAFF
CDR3nt: TGTGCCAGCAGAGAGGGACAGAACGTCGCTGAAGCTTTCTTT

d_gene: -
j_gene: TRBJ2-7
abundance: -
v_gene: TRBV4-1
CDR3aa: CASSQVPVVDRTYEQYF
CDR3nt: TGCGCCAGCAGCCAAGTTCCGGTAGTTGACAGAACCTACGAGCAGTACTTC

d_gene: -
j_gene: TRBJ2-3
abundance: -
v_gene: TRBV29-1
CDR3aa: CSVFLTDTQYF
CDR3nt: TGCAGCGTTTTCCTCACAGATACGCAGTATTTT

d_gene: TRBD1
j_gene: TRBJ2-7
abundance: -
v_gene: TRBV5-5
CDR3aa: CASSSGTGAHEQYF
CDR3nt: TGTGCCAGCAGCTCCGGGACAGGGGCCCATGAGCAGTACTTC

d_gene: TRBD2
j_gene: TRBJ2-5
abundance: -
v_gene: TRBV5-1
CDR3aa: CASSSNPGTSGRAVGTQYF
CDR3nt: TGCGCCAGCAGCTCTAATCCCGGGACTAGCGGGAGGGCCGTGGGGACCCAGTACTTC

d_gene: -
j_gene: TRBJ2-7
abundance: -
v_gene: TRBV7-8
CDR3aa: CASSLLTGTLYEQYF
CDR3nt: TGTGCCAGCAGCCTATTAACCGGGACCCTCTACGAGCAGTACTTC

d_gene: TRBD2
j_gene: TRBJ2-4
abundance: -
v_gene: TRBV5-1
CDR3aa: CASSWTSGSGVIQYF
CDR3nt: TGCGCCAGCAGCTGGACTAGCGGGAGTGGGGTCATTCAGTACTTC

d_gene: TRBD2
j_gene: TRBJ2-1
abundance: -
v_gene: TRBV27
CDR3aa: CASSPVGAGKAYNEQFF
CDR3nt: TGTGCCAGCAGTCCCGTCGGAGCGGGGAAAGCCTACAATGAGCAGTTCTTC

d_gene: TRBD2
j_gene: TRBJ2-1
abundance: -
v_gene: TRBV30
CDR3aa: CAWSAYRGDEQFF
CDR3nt: TGTGCCTGGAGCGCTTATCGGGGGGATGAGCAGTTCTTC

d_gene: TRBD2
j_gene: TRBJ2-3
abundance: -
v_gene: TRBV7-8
CDR3aa: CASSLDWTSGSSTDTQYF
CDR3nt: TGTGCCAGCAGCTTAGATTGGACTAGCGGATCAAGCACAGATACGCAGTATTTT

d_gene: -
j_gene: TRBJ1-5
abundance: -
v_gene: TRBV6-6
CDR3aa: CASSPQGSSNQPQHF
CDR3nt: TGTGCCAGCAGCCCCCAGGGGTCTAGCAATCAGCCCCAGCATTTT

d_gene: -
j_gene: TRBJ1-1
abundance: few
v_gene: TRBV6-7
CDR3aa: CASSYSITPSTEAFF
CDR3nt: TGTGCCAGCAGTTACTCGATAACCCCGTCCACTGAAGCTTTCTTT